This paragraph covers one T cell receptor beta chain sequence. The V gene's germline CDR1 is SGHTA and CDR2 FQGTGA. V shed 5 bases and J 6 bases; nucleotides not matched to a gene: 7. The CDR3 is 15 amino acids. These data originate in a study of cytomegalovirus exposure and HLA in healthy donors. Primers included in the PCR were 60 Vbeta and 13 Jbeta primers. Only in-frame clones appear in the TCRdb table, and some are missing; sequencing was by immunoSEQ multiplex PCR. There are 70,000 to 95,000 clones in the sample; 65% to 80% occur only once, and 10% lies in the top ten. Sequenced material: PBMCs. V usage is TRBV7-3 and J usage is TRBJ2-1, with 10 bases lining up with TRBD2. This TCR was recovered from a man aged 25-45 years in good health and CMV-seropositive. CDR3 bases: TGTGCCAGCAGCGCCTATAGCGGGGGGTTCAATGAGCAGTTCTTC. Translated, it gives CASSAYSGGFNEQFF. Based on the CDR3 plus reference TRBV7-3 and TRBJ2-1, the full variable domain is GAGVSQTPSNKVTEKGKYVELRCDPISGHTALYWYRQSLGQGPEFLIYFQGTGAADDSGLPNDRFFAVRPEGSVSTLKIQRTERGDSAVYLCASSAYSGGFNEQFFGPGTRLTVL.